This TCR beta chain was sequenced for a study of T cell responses to AZD1222 COVID-19 vaccine. Overall study findings and caveats: In the spike-specific TCR repertoire, nearly half reportedly target unmutated variant regions. A mostly white British donor set with more females was recruited, and clonal diversity was possibly underestimated.

Some clones are missing from TCRdb's copy, which holds only in-frame ones; the method was immunoSEQ multiplex PCR. The sample comprises about 190,000 clones, around 87% of which are singletons, and 2.5% to 3% rests with the top ten. As concerns this clone: The antigen is not known.

The source is an adult in good health. Sequencing was performed on peripheral blood, taken on day 0 of MenACWY control vaccination.

CDR3 residues: CASSSGKGQPNTEAFF. DNA of the CDR3: TGTGCCAGCAGCTCGGGAAAGGGACAGCCGAACACTGAAGCTTTCTTT. V and J are TRBV11-1 and TRBJ1-1; 7 bases line up with TRBD1. Germline V gene sequence: CDR1 SGHAT, CDR2 FQDESV (reference sequence). V trimming: 4 bases; J trimming: 1 base; junction bases outside the gene matches: 9. CDR3 length equals 16 residues.